This T cell receptor beta chain was sequenced during a study of T cell clonality in common variable immunodeficiency. Study findings and constraints: Authors noted CVID clonality's cause needs subpopulation repertoire sequencing. Reportedly, TCR beta sequences from common variable immunodeficiency showed fewer deletions and N-nucleotide insertions.

The trim removed 0 bases at V and 4 bases at J, leaving 8 bases unmatched. The CDR3 contains 16 residues. Germline V gene lookup returns CDR1 SGHTA and CDR2 FQGNSA. With regard to this clone: What it binds is unknown. The sequenced fragment ends 3 residues before the CDR3 boundary, so the rest is inferred from the germline J gene.

Generated by immunoSEQ multiplex PCR, the TCRdb table keeps only in-frame clones and is missing some. Reported are roughly 14,000 clones, none seen only once; the ten largest carry around 8.3%. J is TRBJ1-2 and V is TRBV7-2, with 7 bases aligning to TRBD1. This TCR was sampled from a human donor with common variable immunodeficiency. Material for sequencing was peripheral blood mononuclear cells. The CDR3 loop reads CASSLAGIQGIYGYTF. The CDR3 bases that were read are TGTGCCAGCAGCTTAGCTGGAATACAGGGGATCTATGGC.